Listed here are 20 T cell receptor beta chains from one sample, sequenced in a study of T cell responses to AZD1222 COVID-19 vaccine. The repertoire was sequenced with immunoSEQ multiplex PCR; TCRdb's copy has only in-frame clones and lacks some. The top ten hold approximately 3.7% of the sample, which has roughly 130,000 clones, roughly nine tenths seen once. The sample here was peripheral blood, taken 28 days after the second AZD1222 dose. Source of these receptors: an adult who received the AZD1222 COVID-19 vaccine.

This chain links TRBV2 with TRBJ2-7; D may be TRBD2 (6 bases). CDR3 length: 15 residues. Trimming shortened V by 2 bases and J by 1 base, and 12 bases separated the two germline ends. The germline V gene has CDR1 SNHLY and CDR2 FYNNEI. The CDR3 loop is CASSEMAGISYEQYF. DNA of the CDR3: TGTGCCAGCAGTGAAATGGCGGGGATTTCCTACGAGCAGTACTTC.

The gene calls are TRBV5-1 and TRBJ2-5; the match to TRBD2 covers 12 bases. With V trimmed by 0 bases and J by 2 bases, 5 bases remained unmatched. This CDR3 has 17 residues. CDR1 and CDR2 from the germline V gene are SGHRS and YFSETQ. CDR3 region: CASSLEPTSGSQETQYF. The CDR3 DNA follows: TGCGCCAGCAGCTTGGAACCGACTAGCGGGAGTCAAGAGACCCAGTACTTC.

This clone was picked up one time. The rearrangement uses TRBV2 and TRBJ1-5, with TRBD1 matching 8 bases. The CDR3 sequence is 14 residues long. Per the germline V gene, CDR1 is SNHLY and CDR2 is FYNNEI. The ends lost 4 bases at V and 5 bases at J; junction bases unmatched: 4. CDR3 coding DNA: TGTGCCAGCAGTGGAACAGGGGGGGATCAGCCCCAGCATTTT. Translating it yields CASSGTGGDQPQHF. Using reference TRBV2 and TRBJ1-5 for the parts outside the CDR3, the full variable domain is EPEVTQTPSHQVTQMGQEVILRCVPISNHLYFYWYRQILGQKVEFLVSFYNNEISEKSEIFDDQFSVERPDGSNFTLKIRSTKLEDSAMYFCASSGTGGDQPQHFGDGTRLSIL.

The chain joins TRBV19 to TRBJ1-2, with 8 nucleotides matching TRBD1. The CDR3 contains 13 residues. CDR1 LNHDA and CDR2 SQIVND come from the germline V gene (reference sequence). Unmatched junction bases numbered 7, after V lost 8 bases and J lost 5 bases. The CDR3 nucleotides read TGTGCCAGTTCCTTCGGACAGGGTTATGGCTACACCTTC. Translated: CASSFGQGYGYTF. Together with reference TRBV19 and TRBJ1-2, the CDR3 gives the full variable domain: DGGITQSPKYLFRKEGQNVTLSCEQNLNHDAMYWYRQDPGQGLRLIYYSQIVNDFQKGDIAEGYSVSREKKESFPLTVTSAQKNPTAFYLCASSFGQGYGYTFGSGTRLTVV.

The CDR3 is CASSLAAFGHEFEAFF. DNA of the CDR3: TGTGCCAGCAGCCTCGCAGCCTTTGGACACGAATTTGAAGCTTTCTTT. The gene calls are TRBV7-9 and TRBJ1-1; tentatively, D is TRBD1 (5 bases). Germline V gene sequence: CDR1 SEHNR, CDR2 FQNEAQ (reference sequence). CDR3 length: 16 residues. V shed 5 bases and J shed 7 bases, with 23 bases lying between them.

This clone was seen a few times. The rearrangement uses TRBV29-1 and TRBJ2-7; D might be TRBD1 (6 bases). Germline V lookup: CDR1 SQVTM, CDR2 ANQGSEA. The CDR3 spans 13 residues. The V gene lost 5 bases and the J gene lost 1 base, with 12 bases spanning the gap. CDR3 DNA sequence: TGCAGCGTTCGTCCAGGGGATTCCTACGAGCAGTACTTC. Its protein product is CSVRPGDSYEQYF.

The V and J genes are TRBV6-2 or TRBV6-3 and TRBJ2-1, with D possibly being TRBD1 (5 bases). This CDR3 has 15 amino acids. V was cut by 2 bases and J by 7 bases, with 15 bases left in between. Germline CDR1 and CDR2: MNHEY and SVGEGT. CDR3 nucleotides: TGTGCCAGCAGTTACATGTGGGGCCGAAGGAATGAGCAGTTCTTC. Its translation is CASSYMWGRRNEQFF.

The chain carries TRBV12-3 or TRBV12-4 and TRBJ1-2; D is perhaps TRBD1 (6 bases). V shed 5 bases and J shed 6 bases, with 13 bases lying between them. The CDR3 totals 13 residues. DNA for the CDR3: TGTGCCAGCAGTCCCCTTCGGACAGATGGCTACACCTTC. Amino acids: CASSPLRTDGYTF.

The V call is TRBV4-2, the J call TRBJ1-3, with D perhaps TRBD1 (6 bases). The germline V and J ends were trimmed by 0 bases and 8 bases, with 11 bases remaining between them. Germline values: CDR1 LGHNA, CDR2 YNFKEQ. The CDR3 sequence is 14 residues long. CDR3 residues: CASSQDAGADTIYF. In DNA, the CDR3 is TGTGCCAGCAGCCAAGATGCGGGGGCAGACACCATATATTTT.

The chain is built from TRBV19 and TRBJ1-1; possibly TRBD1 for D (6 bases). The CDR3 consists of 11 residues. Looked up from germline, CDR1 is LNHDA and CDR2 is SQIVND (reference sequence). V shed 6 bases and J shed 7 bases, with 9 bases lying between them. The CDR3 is CASSWDNEAFF. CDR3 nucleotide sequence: TGTGCCAGTAGCTGGGACAATGAAGCTTTCTTT.

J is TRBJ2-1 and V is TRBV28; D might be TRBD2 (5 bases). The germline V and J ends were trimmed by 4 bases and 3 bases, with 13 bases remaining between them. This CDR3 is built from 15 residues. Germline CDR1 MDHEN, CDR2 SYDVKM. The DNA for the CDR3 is TGTGCCAGCAGTTCCGAAGACTATTTCTACAATGAGCAGTTCTTC. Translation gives CASSSEDYFYNEQFF.

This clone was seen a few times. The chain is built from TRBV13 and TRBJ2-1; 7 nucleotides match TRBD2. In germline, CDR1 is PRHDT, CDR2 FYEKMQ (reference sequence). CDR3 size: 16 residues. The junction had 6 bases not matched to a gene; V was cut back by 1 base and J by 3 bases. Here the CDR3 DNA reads TGTGCCAGCAGCTTAGATACGGGAGGTAACTACAATGAGCAGTTCTTC. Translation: CASSLDTGGNYNEQFF.

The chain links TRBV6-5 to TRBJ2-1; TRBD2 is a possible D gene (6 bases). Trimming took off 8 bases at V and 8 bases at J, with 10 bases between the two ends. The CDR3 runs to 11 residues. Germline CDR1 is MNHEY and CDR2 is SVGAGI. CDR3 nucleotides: TGTGCCAGCCCGGGGGTCGATGAGCAGTTCTTC. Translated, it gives CASPGVDEQFF.

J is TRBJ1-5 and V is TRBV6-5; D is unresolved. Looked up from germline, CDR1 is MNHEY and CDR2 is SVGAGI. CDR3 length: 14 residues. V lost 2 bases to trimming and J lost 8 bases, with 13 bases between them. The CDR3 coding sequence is TGTGCCAGCAGTTACAGGTCCCAATTGGAGCCCCAGCATTTT. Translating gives CASSYRSQLEPQHF.

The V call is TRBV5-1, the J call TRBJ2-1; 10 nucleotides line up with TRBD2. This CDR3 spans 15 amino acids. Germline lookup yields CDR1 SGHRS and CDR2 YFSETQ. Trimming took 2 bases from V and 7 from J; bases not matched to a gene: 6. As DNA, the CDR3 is TGCGCCAGCAGCTTCGTAGCGGGAGGAGGTAATGAGCAGTTCTTC. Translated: CASSFVAGGGNEQFF.

CDR3 coding DNA: TGTGCCACTGCTTCATGGGACACTTCCTACGAGCAGTACTTC. Residues: CATASWDTSYEQYF. J is TRBJ2-7 and V is TRBV19; D might be TRBD1 (6 bases). Trimming removed 10 bases at V and 1 base at J, with 17 bases between. CDR3 size: 14 residues. Germline V gives CDR1 LNHDA, CDR2 SQIVND (reference sequence).

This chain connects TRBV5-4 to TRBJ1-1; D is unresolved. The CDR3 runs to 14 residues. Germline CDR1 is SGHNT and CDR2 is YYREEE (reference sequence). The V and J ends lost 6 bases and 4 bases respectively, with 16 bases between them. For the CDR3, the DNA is TGTGCCAGCACCCTGGGAGAGGGTGGCACTGAAGCTTTCTTT. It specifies CASTLGEGGTEAFF.

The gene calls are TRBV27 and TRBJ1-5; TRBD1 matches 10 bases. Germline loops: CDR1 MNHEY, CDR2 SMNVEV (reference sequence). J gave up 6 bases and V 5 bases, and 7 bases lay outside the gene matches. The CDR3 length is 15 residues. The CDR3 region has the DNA TGTGCCAGCAGTCCCGGGACAGGGGTTATTCAGCCCCAGCATTTT. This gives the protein CASSPGTGVIQPQHF.

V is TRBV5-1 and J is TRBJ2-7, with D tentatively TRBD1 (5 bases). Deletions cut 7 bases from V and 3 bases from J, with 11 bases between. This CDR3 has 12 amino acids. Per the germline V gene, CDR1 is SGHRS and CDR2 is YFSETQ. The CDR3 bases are TGCGCCAGCTCCGCCCAGGGCTACGAGCAGTACTTC. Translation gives CASSAQGYEQYF.

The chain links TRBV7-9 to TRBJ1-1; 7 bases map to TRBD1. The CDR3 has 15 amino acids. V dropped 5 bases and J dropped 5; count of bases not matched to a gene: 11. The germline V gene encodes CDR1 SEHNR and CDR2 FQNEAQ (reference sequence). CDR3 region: CASSAGGGARTEAFF. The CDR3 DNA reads TGTGCCAGCAGCGCAGGGGGAGGGGCGCGGACTGAAGCTTTCTTT.